This TCR beta chain emerged from a study of shared clonotypes between healthy human individuals. Study results and caveats: Sequencing depth was a factor that was expected to affect clonotype sharing among donors.

This clone appeared once. The antigen is undetermined. Different DNA sequences within this sample yield the same CDR3. Healthy and HIV-negative, the adult donors had no recent acute infections or vaccinations. All the donors were Caucasian adults who lived in Nashville, Tennessee. Evenly divided among several immunoSEQ plates was the genomic DNA of each subset. The protocol was immunoSEQ multiplex PCR, while the TCRdb copy is restricted to in-frame clones and leaves out a portion. Seen here are 450,000 to 500,000 clones, 79% observed once, and the top ten hold 10% to 15%. This CDR3 spans 13 amino acids. From germline, CDR1 is SGHNT and CDR2 YENEEA. V was cut by 1 base and J by 4 bases, with 5 bases left in between.

Sequencing was performed on PBMCs. The origin of this receptor is a woman aged 40 to 50 in good health. Some clones in this sample may be carry-over from other donors' samples. This chain links TRBV11-3 with TRBJ2-1; D unclear. This chain's CDR3 is CASSLGGYNEQFF. CDR3 coding DNA: TGTGCCAGCAGCTTAGGGGGATACAATGAGCAGTTCTTC.